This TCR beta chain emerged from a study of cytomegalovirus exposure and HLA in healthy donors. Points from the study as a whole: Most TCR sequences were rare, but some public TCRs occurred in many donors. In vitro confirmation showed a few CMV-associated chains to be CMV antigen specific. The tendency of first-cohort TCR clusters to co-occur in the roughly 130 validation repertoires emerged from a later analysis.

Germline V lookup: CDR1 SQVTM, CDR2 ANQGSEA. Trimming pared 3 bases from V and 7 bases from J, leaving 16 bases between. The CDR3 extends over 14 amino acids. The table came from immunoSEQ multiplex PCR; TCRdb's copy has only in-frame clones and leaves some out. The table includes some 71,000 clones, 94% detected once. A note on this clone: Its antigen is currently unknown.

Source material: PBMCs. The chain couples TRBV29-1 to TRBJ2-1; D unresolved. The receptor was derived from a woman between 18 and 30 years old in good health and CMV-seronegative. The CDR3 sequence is CSVEKQARLNEQFF. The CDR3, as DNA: TGCAGCGTTGAGAAGCAGGCCCGGTTGAATGAGCAGTTCTTC.